Described below is a single T cell receptor (beta chain) sequence and its context. This clonotype was observed a few times. What antigen it recognizes has not been identified. Qualities for individual bases were not recorded, and no much larger clone is one base off. In the germline V gene (reference sequence), CDR1 corresponds to SGHAT and CDR2 to FQDESV. CDR3 length: 13 amino acids, cysteine to phenylalanine. CDR3 DNA only is kept here, 39 bases in frame from base 1. V is clipped by 4 bases and J by 5 bases, and the sequence between their germline boundaries is 11 bases long. The run used an Illumina HiSeq 1500. Using fastp at Q25 and MiXCR, TCRdb reprocessed the public reads and kept productive beta chains. Each CDR3 protein gets just one entry, which takes the most common genes and DNA from the rows behind it. This sample has around 310,000 distinct CDR3 sequences in its table, and roughly 15% of those were observed once. The ten most abundant clones make up around 12% of the sample.

This sample is part of a study of T cell repertoires in cytomegalovirus infection (dated by TCRdb to the late 2010s). The study in broad terms: The HLA type of each donor mattered for the analysis, because public TCR beta signatures pointed to carriage of CMV infection along with the matching HLA type. Broader findings and caveats from the paper: In the ex vivo response, HLA-C-restricted CMV-specific TCR beta clonotypes were dominant, and in two of eight donors the single most frequent clonotype came from this HLA-C-restricted group. Carriers of CMV infection plus the relevant HLA type were discriminated by the cumulative frequency of public TCR beta family members in the study cohort and in an independent roughly 350-donor cohort.

The source material was PBMCs. The sequence came from a human donor in good health (CMV status not recorded). Some clones in this sample may be carry-over from other donors' samples. Here the chain combines TRBV11-1 and TRBJ2-5; possibly the D gene is TRBD2, per 5 matching bases. The CDR3 loop reads CASSYGLEETQYF. In nucleotide form, the sequence is TGTGCCAGCAGCTACGGACTGGAGGAGACCCAGTACTTC.